This T cell receptor beta chain was profiled in a study of cytomegalovirus exposure and HLA in healthy donors. Concerning this clone: Antigen: not known.

This donor had no CMV serostatus on record. Trimming shortened V by 2 bases and J by 6 bases, and 10 bases separated the two germline ends. CDR3 length: 14 residues. Germline V lookup: CDR1 MNHEY, CDR2 SVGAGI. Primers included in the PCR were 60 Vbeta and 13 Jbeta primers. Methods used by the authors: Counted up in a later analysis, unique TCR beta chains came to 65 million to 80 million, with around 12 million shared. Clones were read by immunoSEQ multiplex PCR, and TCRdb kept only the in-frame ones, dropping some. That table is the source of V, J and clone size, and D and trimming were worked out from the DNA. The sample comprises under 250,000 clones, over 65% of which are singletons, and over 1% rests with the top ten. Study results and caveats: Association of fewer than 20,000 TCR beta sequences with HLA alleles was found at 0.05 false discovery rate in a later analysis. Versus the roughly 640-donor mean, an Asian-associated ancestry cluster reportedly showed fewer N-insertions in a later analysis.

The sequenced sample was PBMCs. The gene calls are TRBV6-5 and TRBJ2-2; D perhaps matches TRBD2 (6 bases). This TCR came from a human donor in good health. The CDR3: CASSYRGLAGELFF. The CDR3 DNA is TGTGCCAGCAGTTACCGGGGACTCGCCGGGGAGCTGTTTTTT.